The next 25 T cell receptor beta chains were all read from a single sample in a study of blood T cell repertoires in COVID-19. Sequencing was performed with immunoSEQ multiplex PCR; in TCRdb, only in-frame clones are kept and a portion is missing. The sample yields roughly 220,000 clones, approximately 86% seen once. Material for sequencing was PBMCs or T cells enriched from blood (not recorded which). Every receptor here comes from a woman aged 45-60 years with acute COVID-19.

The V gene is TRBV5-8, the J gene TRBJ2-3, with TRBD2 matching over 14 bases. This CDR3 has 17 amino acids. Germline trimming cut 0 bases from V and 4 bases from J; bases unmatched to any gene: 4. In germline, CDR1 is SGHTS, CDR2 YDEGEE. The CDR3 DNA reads TGTGCCAGCAGCTTGGCAAGGACTAGCGGGAGGTCAGATACGCAGTATTTT. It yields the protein CASSLARTSGRSDTQYF.

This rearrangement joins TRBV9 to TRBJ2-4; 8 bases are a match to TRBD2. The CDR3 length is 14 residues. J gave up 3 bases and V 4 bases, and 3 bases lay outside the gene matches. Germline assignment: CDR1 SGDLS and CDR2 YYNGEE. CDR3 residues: CASSLGLGKNIQYF. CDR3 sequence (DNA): TGTGCCAGCAGCCTGGGACTAGGCAAAAACATTCAGTACTTC.

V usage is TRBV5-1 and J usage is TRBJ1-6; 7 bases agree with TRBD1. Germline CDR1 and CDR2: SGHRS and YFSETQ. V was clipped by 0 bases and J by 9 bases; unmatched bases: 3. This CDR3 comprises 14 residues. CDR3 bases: TGCGCCAGCAGCTTGGAGAGGGGGCTTTCACCCCTCCACTTT. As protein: CASSLERGLSPLHF.

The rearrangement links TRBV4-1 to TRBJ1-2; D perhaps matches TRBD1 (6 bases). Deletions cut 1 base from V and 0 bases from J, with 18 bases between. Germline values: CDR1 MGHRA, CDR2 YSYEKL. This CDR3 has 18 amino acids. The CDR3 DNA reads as TGCGCCAGCAGCCAAGTCAATGTTAGGGGGAACCCTAACTATGGCTACACCTTC. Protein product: CASSQVNVRGNPNYGYTF.

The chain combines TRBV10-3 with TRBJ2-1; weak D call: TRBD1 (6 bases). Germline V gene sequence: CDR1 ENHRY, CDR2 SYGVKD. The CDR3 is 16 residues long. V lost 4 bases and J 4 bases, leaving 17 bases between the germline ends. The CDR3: CAISGDIPSKYNEQFF. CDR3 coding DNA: TGTGCCATCAGTGGGGACATCCCCTCGAAATACAATGAGCAGTTCTTC.

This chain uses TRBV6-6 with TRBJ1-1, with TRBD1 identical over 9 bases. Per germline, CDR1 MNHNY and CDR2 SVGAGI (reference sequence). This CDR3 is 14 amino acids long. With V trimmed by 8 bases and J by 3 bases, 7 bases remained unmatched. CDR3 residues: CASRTGEGDTEAFF. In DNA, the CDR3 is TGTGCCAGCCGGACAGGGGAGGGGGACACTGAAGCTTTCTTT.

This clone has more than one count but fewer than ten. The CDR3 region has the DNA TGTGCCACCAGTGAGCACATTGACTTAGGTACGCAGTATTTT. Translation gives CATSEHIDLGTQYF. J is TRBJ2-3 and V is TRBV24-1; no clear D. V was clipped by 4 bases and J by 8 bases, with 15 bases between them. CDR1 is KGHDR, CDR2 SFDVKD, per germline. This CDR3 has 14 amino acids.

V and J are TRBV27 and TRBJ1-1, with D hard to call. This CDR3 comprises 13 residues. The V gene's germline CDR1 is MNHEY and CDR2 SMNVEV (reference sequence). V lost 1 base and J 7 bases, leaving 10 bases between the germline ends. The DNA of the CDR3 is TGTGCCAGCAGTTTATTTGGAGGGTTTGAAGCTTTCTTT. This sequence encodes CASSLFGGFEAFF.

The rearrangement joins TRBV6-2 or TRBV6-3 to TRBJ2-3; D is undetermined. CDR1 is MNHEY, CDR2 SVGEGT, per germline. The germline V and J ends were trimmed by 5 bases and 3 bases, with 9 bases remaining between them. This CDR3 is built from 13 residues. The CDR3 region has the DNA TGTGCCAGCAGTCGGTCCTCGACAGATACGCAGTATTTT. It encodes CASSRSSTDTQYF.

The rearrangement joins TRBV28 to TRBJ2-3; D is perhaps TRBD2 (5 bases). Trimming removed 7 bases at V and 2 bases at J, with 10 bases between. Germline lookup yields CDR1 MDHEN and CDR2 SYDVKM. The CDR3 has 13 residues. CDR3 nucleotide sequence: TGTGCCAGCACCGGACTTTTCACAGATACGCAGTATTTT. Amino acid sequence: CASTGLFTDTQYF. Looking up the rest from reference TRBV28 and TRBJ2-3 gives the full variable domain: DVKVTQSSRYLVKRTGEKVFLECVQDMDHENMFWYRQDPGLGLRLIYFSYDVKMKEKGDIPEGYSVSREKKERFSLILESASTNQTSMYLCASTGLFTDTQYFGPGTRLTVL.

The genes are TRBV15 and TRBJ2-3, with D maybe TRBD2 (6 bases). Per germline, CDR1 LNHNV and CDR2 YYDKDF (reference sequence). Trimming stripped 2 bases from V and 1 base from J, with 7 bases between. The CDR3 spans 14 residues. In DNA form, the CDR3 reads TGTGCCACCAGCAGACCGGGAGGCACAGATACGCAGTATTTT. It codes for CATSRPGGTDTQYF.

The CDR3 coding sequence is TGTGCCAGCAGCCAAGAGGACAGCTTGGGCCGGGCCGGTGGCACTGAAGCTTTCTTT. This encodes CASSQEDSLGRAGGTEAFF. The chain recombines TRBV3-1 (or the pseudogene TRBV3-2) with TRBJ1-1; D possibly corresponds to TRBD1 (6 bases). The CDR3 length is 19 residues. Per germline, CDR1 LGHDT and CDR2 YNNKEL (reference sequence). The V end lost 0 bases, the J end lost 4 bases, and 24 bases lay between the germline ends.

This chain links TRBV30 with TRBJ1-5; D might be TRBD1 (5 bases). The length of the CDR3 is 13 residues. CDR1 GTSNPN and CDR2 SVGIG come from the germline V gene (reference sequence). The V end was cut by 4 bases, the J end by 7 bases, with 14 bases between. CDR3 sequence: CAWKKQGPQPQHF. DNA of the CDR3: TGTGCCTGGAAGAAGCAGGGCCCACAGCCCCAGCATTTT. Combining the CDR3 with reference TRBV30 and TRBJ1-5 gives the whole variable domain SQTIHQWPATLVQPVGSPLSLECTVEGTSNPNLYWYRQAAGRGLQLLFYSVGIGQISSEVPQNLSASRPQDRQFILSSKKLLLSDSGFYLCAWKKQGPQPQHFGDGTRLSIL.

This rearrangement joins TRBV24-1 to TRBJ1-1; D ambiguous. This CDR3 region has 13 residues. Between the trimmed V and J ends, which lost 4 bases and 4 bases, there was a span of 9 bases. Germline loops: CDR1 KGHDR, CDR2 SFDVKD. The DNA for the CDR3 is TGTGCCACCAGTGACTTGACTGGCACTGAAGCTTTCTTT. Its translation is CATSDLTGTEAFF.

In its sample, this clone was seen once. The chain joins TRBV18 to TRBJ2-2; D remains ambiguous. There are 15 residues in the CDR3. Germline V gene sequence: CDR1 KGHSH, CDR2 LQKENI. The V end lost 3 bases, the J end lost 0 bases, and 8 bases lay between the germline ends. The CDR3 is CASSPSLPNTGELFF. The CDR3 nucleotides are TGTGCCAGCTCACCTAGTCTACCGAACACCGGGGAGCTGTTTTTT.

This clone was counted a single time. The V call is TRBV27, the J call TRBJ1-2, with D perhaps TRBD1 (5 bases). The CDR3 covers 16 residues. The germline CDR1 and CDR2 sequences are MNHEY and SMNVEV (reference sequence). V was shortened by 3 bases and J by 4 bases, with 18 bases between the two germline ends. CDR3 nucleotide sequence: TGTGCCAGCAGTTTGAGAGGTGGGCAGGGAACCTATGGCTACACCTTC. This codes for CASSLRGGQGTYGYTF.

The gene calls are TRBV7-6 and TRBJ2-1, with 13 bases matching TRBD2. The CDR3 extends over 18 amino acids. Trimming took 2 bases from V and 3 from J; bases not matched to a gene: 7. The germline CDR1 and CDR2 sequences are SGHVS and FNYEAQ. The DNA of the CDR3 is TGTGCCAGCAGCTTAAAACTAGCGGGAGGGCCCCTCTACAATGAGCAGTTCTTC. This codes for CASSLKLAGGPLYNEQFF.

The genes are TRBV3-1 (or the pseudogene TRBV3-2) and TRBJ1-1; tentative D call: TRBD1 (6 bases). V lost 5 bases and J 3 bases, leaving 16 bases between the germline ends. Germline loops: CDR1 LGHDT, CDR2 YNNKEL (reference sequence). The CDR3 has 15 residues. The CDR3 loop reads CASSIRGGQDTEAFF. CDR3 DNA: TGTGCCAGCAGCATCCGGGGGGGGCAGGACACTGAAGCTTTCTTT.

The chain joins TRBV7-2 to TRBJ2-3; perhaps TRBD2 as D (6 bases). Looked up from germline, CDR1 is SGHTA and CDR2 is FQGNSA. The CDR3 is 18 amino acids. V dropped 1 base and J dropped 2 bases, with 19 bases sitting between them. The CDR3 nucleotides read TGTGCCAGCAGCTTAGTTCTCTCAGGTAGCGGTCCCACAGATACGCAGTATTTT. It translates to CASSLVLSGSGPTDTQYF.

The CDR3 region is CASSLGFGYEQYF. The CDR3 DNA reads as TGCGCCAGCAGCTTGGGTTTCGGCTACGAGCAGTACTTC. The chain couples TRBV5-1 to TRBJ2-7; no firm D call. This CDR3 has 13 amino acids. The germline V and J ends were trimmed by 0 bases and 3 bases, with 7 bases remaining between them. CDR1 and CDR2 from the germline V gene are SGHRS and YFSETQ.

As DNA, the CDR3 is TGCGCCAGCAGTTGCCCCCGGGGGGATCTTTCACCCCTCCACTTT. This sequence encodes CASSCPRGDLSPLHF. V is TRBV23-1 and J is TRBJ1-6, with D perhaps matching TRBD1 (5 bases). TRBV23-1 is an open reading frame, and its role is uncertain. V lost 5 bases and J 9 bases, leaving 17 bases between the germline ends. The CDR3 has 15 residues.

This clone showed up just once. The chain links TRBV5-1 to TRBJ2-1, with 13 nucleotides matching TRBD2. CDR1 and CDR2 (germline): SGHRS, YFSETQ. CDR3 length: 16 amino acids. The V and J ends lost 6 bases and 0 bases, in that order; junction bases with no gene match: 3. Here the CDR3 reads CASTGLAGSSYNEQFF. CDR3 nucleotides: TGCGCCAGCACGGGACTAGCGGGAAGCTCCTACAATGAGCAGTTCTTC.

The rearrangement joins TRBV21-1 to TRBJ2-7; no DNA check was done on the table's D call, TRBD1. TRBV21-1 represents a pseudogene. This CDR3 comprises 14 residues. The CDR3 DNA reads TGTGCCAGCAACCCGGGACAGATAACCTACGAGCAGTACTTC. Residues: CASNPGQITYEQYF.

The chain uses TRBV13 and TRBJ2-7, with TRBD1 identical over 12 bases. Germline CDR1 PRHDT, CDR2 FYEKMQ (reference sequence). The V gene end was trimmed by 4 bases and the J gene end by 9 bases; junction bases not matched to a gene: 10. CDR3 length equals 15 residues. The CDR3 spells CASSWPGQGARVQYF. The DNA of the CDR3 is TGTGCCAGCAGCTGGCCGGGACAGGGGGCGCGGGTGCAGTACTTC.

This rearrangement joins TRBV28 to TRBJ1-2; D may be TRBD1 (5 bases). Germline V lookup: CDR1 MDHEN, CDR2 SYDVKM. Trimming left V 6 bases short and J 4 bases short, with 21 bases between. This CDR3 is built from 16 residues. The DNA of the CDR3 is TGTGCCAGCAGCCGCCTGGGGCAGGGCCAGCGCTATGGCTACACCTTC. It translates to CASSRLGQGQRYGYTF.